Only one count was recorded for the clone carrying this TCR beta chain. The antigen is undetermined. This table comes from immunoSEQ multiplex PCR, and its TCRdb copy is limited to in-frame clones, with some not included. This table holds 150,000 to 190,000 clones, 85% to 95% found once. The ends were cut back, 1 base at V and 7 bases at J, with 10 bases in the middle. Germline V gene sequence: CDR1 SGHDN, CDR2 FVKESK. The CDR3 has 13 amino acids. The data stem from a study of T cell responses to AZD1222 COVID-19 vaccine. Second-dose groups at about 4 or about 12 weeks were pooled. Study observations and caveats: Two AZD1222 administrations were followed by greater Spike-specific TCR breadth and depth. Clonal diversity was possibly underestimated, and the donors were mostly white British, with more females. Reports indicate that nearly half of spike-specific TCRs are directed at unmutated variant regions.

This receptor was obtained from an adult who received the AZD1222 COVID-19 vaccine. The sequencing used peripheral blood, collected 28 days after the second AZD1222 dose. The V gene is TRBV14, the J gene TRBJ1-2; D remains unclear. For the CDR3, the DNA is TGTGCCAGCAGCCAAGGGGTTCTAAGTGGCTACACCTTC. Translated: CASSQGVLSGYTF. Using reference TRBV14 and TRBJ1-2 for the parts outside the CDR3, the full variable domain is EAGVTQFPSHSVIEKGQTVTLRCDPISGHDNLYWYRRVMGKEIKFLLHFVKESKQDESGMPNNRFLAERTGGTYSTLKVQPAELEDSGVYFCASSQGVLSGYTFGSGTRLTVV.